This T cell receptor beta chain emerged from a study of T cells expressing NK-cell markers. Overall study: Out of eight donors sequenced, seven tested HCMV-seropositive and the remaining one seronegative. The study, taken as a whole, reports: About six donors carried dominant NKG2C+ clonotypes that made up about 1.0-7.0% of their CD8+ T cells.

From its re-call of the 5' RACE reads, TCRdb lists each CDR3 protein once, without DNA. Its table lists about 410,000 distinct CDR3 sequences. As to this clonotype: What it recognizes is unknown.

The CDR3 loop spans 15 amino acids. Germline CDR1 is LNHNV and CDR2 is YYDKDF (reference sequence). The rearrangement joins TRBV15 to TRBJ2-3; TCRdb proposes TRBD1, but this gene call is untestable without DNA. The sequence derives from a woman aged 45-59 years in good health. What was sequenced was blood T cells: a sorted CD56 or NKG2C T cell subset, CD4+ or CD8+ T cells, or bulk PBMC T cells (not recorded which). CDR3 in amino acids: CATSSGATATDTQYF.